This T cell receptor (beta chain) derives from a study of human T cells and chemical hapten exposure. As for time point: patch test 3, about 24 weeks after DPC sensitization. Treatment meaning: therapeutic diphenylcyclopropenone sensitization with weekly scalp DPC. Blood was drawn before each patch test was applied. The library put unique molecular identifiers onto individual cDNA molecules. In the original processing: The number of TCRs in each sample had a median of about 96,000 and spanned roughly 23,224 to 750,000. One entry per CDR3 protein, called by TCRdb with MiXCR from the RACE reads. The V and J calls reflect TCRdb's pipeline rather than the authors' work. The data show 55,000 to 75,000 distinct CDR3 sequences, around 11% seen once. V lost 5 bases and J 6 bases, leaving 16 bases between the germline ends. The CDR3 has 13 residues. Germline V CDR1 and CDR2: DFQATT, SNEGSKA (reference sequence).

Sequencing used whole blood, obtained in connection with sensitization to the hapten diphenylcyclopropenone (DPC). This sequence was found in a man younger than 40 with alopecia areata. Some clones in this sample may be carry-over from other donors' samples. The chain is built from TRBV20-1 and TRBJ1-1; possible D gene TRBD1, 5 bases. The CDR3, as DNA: TGCAGTGCTTGCAAGGGGAGAAATCCTGAAGCTTTCTTT. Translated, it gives CSACKGRNPEAFF.